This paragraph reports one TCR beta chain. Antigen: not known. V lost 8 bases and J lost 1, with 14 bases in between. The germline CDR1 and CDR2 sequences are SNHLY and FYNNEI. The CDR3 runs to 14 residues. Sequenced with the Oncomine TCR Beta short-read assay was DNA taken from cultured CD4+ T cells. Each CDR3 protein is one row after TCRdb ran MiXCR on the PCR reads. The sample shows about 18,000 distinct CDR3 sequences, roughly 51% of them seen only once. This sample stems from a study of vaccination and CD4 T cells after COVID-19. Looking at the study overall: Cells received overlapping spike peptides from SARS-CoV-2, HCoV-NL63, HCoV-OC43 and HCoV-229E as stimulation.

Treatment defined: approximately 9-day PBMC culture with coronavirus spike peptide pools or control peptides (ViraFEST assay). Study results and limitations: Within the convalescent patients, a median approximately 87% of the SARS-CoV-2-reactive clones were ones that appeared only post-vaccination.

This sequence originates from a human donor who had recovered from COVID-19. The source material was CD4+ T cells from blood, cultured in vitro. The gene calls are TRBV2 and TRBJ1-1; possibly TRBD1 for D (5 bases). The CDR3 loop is CASHPTASNTEAFF. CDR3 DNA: TGTGCCAGCCATCCGACAGCATCGAACACTGAAGCTTTCTTT.